One and the same sample provided the 31 T cell receptor beta chains below, sequenced in a study of CD8 T cells in Susac syndrome. The authors reverse transcribed 0.5 to 1 ug RNA with random hexamers. TCRdb used MiXCR to reprocess the immunoSEQ multiplex PCR reads, holding one entry per CDR3 protein. This sample has about 180,000 distinct CDR3 sequences, with roughly 95% found just once. Material: CD8+ T cells from PBMCs. The origin of the receptors is a human donor with multiple sclerosis.

The chain carries TRBV6-6 and TRBJ1-2; tentatively, D is TRBD1 (5 bases). Germline V gene sequence: CDR1 MNHNY, CDR2 SVGAGI (reference sequence). The V end was cut by 4 bases, the J end by 5 bases, with 14 bases between. The length of the CDR3 is 14 residues. As DNA, the CDR3 is TGTGCCAGCAGTTTCGGCGCAGGGAGGTATGGCTACACCTTC. Protein product: CASSFGAGRYGYTF.

The J gene is TRBJ2-7, the V gene TRBV30, with D maybe TRBD1 (6 bases). This CDR3 is built from 14 residues. Trimming pared 3 bases from V and 2 bases from J, leaving 14 bases between. Germline V CDR1 and CDR2: GTSNPN, SVGIG (reference sequence). CDR3 in amino acids: CAWRTPGHPYEQYF. In DNA, the CDR3 is TGTGCCTGGAGGACTCCGGGACACCCCTACGAGCAGTACTTC.

The rearrangement uses TRBV9 and TRBJ2-1; weak D call: TRBD2 (5 bases). Germline CDR1 reads SGDLS; CDR2 reads YYNGEE. With 0 bases removed from V and 2 bases from J, the gap between germline ends came to 18 bases. This CDR3 comprises 18 residues. CDR3 in DNA: TGTGCCAGCAGCGTAGGTGCCCGGAGCGGAGTACCCTACAATGAGCAGTTCTTC. It yields the protein CASSVGARSGVPYNEQFF.

This clonotype was observed once. V and J are TRBV10-3 and TRBJ2-7; 9 bases fit TRBD1. Germline V gives CDR1 ENHRY, CDR2 SYGVKD. This CDR3 has 14 residues. The trim removed 1 base at V and 4 bases at J, leaving 2 bases unmatched. The CDR3 sequence is CAISEWTGAYEQYF. The CDR3 DNA sequence: TGTGCCATCAGTGAGTGGACAGGGGCGTACGAGCAGTACTTC.

The chain recombines TRBV28 with TRBJ2-7, with 12 bases lining up with TRBD2. The CDR3 consists of 16 residues. The germline V gene encodes CDR1 MDHEN and CDR2 SYDVKM. V was clipped by 5 bases and J by 0 bases; unmatched bases: 5. DNA for the CDR3: TGTGCCAGCAGTCCACTAGCGGGAGGTTACTCCTACGAGCAGTACTTC. It codes for CASSPLAGGYSYEQYF.

As for this clonotype: Because the CDR3's place on the DNA is in doubt, the DNA is left out and the CDR3 is given as listed by TCRdb. The chain carries TRBV27 and TRBJ2-3. A total of 13 residues make up the CDR3, ends included. The germline V gene encodes CDR1 MNHEY and CDR2 SMNVEV (reference sequence). CDR3 sequence reads: CASSILVTDTQYF.

This chain connects TRBV7-9 to TRBJ2-3; the D gene is possibly TRBD1 (6 bases). The CDR3 runs to 17 residues. Deletions cut 5 bases from V and 3 bases from J, with 21 bases between. Germline V gene sequence: CDR1 SEHNR, CDR2 FQNEAQ (reference sequence). The CDR3 here is CASSIFMYRVATDTQYF. DNA for the CDR3: TGTGCCAGCAGCATTTTTATGTACAGGGTAGCGACAGATACGCAGTATTTT.

This sequence joins TRBV20-1 and TRBJ1-5, with D maybe TRBD1 (6 bases). V was trimmed by 6 bases and J by 2 bases, leaving 14 bases between them. The CDR3 totals 14 residues. Germline V gene data show CDR1 as DFQATT and CDR2 as SNEGSKA (reference sequence). CDR3 nucleotide sequence: TGCAGTGCGGAAACTCGACAGGGCAATCAGCCCCAGCATTTT. This gives the protein CSAETRQGNQPQHF.

The chain carries TRBV15 and TRBJ2-7; D is ambiguous. CDR3 length: 14 amino acids. CDR1 and CDR2 from the germline V gene are LNHNV and YYDKDF (reference sequence). The V end lost 4 bases, the J end lost 2 bases, and 12 bases lay between the germline ends. The CDR3 region has the DNA TGTGCCACCAGCACTGGCTCAGTAACCTACGAGCAGTACTTC. Its protein is CATSTGSVTYEQYF.

CDR3 region: CASSLTSGRETQYF. DNA of the CDR3: TGTGCCAGCAGCTTGACTAGCGGTCGGGAGACCCAGTACTTC. J is TRBJ2-5 and V is TRBV5-6; 8 bases line up with TRBD2. With V trimmed by 1 base and J by 5 bases, 4 bases remained unmatched. There are 14 residues in the CDR3. CDR1 SGHDT and CDR2 YYEEEE come from the germline V gene. Complete variable domain (other parts from reference TRBV5-6 and TRBJ2-5): DAGVTQSPTHLIKTRGQQVTLRCSPKSGHDTVSWYQQALGQGPQFIFQYYEEEERQRGNFPDRFSGHQFPNYSSELNVNALLLGDSALYLCASSLTSGRETQYFGPGTRLLVL.

Comment on this clonotype: The junction does not match germline at one end; this may be a read error. The chain employs TRBV28 and TRBJ2-1, with D perhaps matching TRBD1 (6 bases). Germline values: CDR1 MDHEN, CDR2 SYDVKM. CDR3 length: 17 amino acids. The CDR3 protein is CASSHALYDRSYDEQFF. CDR3 DNA: TGTGCCAGCAGCCACGCATTGTACGACAGGAGCTACGATGAGCAGTTCTTC.

J is TRBJ1-1 and V is TRBV30; no firm D call. V was pared by 1 base and J by 4 bases, with 19 bases between. CDR1 is GTSNPN, CDR2 SVGIG, per germline (reference sequence). The CDR3 loop spans 16 amino acids. The chain's CDR3 is CAWSDPSASWGTEAFF. The CDR3 DNA follows: TGTGCCTGGAGTGACCCGTCCGCGAGTTGGGGCACTGAAGCTTTCTTT. Supplemented by reference TRBV30 and TRBJ1-1, the full variable domain reads SQTIHQWPATLVQPVGSPLSLECTVEGTSNPNLYWYRQAAGRGLQLLFYSVGIGQISSEVPQNLSASRPQDRQFILSSKKLLLSDSGFYLCAWSDPSASWGTEAFFGQGTRLTVV.

The chain links TRBV2 to TRBJ1-1; the D is unclear. This CDR3 comprises 14 residues. V dropped 3 bases and J dropped 3 bases, with 11 bases sitting between them. CDR1 is SNHLY, CDR2 FYNNEI, per germline. CDR3 sequence reads: CASSDGNWDTEAFF. CDR3 nucleotide sequence: TGTGCCAGCAGTGACGGGAATTGGGACACTGAAGCTTTCTTT.

This chain links TRBV12-5 with TRBJ2-1; D possibly uses TRBD1 or TRBD2 (6 bases each). Trimming removed 5 bases at V and 8 bases at J, with 19 bases between. The germline CDR1 and CDR2 sequences are LGHNT and FRNRAP. The CDR3 covers 15 residues. CDR3 sequence (DNA): TGTGCTAGTGGTCCCTTAAGAGGGGGAGGCGATGAGCAGTTCTTC. It translates to CASGPLRGGGDEQFF.

The rearrangement links TRBV13 to TRBJ2-1; maybe TRBD1 (6 bases). Germline-derived CDR1 and CDR2 are PRHDT and FYEKMQ (reference sequence). The CDR3 consists of 14 residues. Trimming took off 5 bases at V and 7 bases at J, with 15 bases between the two ends. CDR3 loop: CASSLPEQGNEQFF. The CDR3, as DNA: TGTGCCAGCAGCCTCCCTGAACAGGGAAATGAGCAGTTCTTC.

The chain couples TRBV5-1 to TRBJ2-1; weak D call: TRBD2 (6 bases). Germline-derived CDR1 and CDR2 are SGHRS and YFSETQ. The CDR3 has 12 amino acids. The V end was cut by 3 bases, the J end by 7 bases, with 8 bases between. Written as DNA, the CDR3 is TGCGCCAGCAGCTGGGACTCGAATGAGCAGTTCTTC. Amino acids: CASSWDSNEQFF.

V usage is TRBV20-1 and J usage is TRBJ1-5; D is uncertain. This CDR3 is 14 amino acids long. V lost 0 bases to trimming and J lost 0 bases, with 6 bases between them. CDR1 is DFQATT and CDR2 is SNEGSKA in the germline V gene (reference sequence). CDR3 amino acids: CSARDRTSNQPQHF. CDR3 in DNA: TGCAGTGCTAGAGATCGGACTAGCAATCAGCCCCAGCATTTT.

This clonotype appeared a few times. This chain connects TRBV9 to TRBJ2-7; 10 bases fit TRBD1. V lost 4 bases, J lost 4 bases, and 5 bases stayed unmatched. CDR3 length equals 14 residues. Per germline, CDR1 SGDLS and CDR2 YYNGEE. This CDR3 reads CASSPRTGGYEQYF. In nucleotides, the CDR3 is TGTGCCAGCAGCCCTCGGACAGGGGGGTACGAGCAGTACTTC.

J is TRBJ2-3 and V is TRBV7-9, with D uncertain. CDR1 and CDR2 from the germline V gene are SEHNR and FQNEAQ (reference sequence). This CDR3 has 13 residues. Deletions cut 5 bases from V and 5 bases from J, with 11 bases between. The CDR3 DNA reads as TGTGCCAGCAGCCAACCCCTACGAGATACGCAGTATTTT. Its translation: CASSQPLRDTQYF. Full variable domain (outside the CDR3, taken from reference TRBV7-9 and TRBJ2-3): DTGVSQNPRHKITKRGQNVTFRCDPISEHNRLYWYRQTLGQGPEFLTYFQNEAQLEKSRLLSDRFSAERPKGSFSTLEIQRTEQGDSAMYLCASSQPLRDTQYFGPGTRLTVL.

V is TRBV3-1 and J is TRBJ1-2; D might be TRBD1 (6 bases). The CDR3 totals 14 residues. CDR1 and CDR2 from the germline V gene are LGHDT and YNNKEL (reference sequence). V lost 5 bases and J lost 4, with 14 bases in between. CDR3 in amino acids: CASSSRTAVYGYTF. CDR3 sequence (DNA): TGTGCCAGCAGCTCGCGGACAGCCGTCTATGGCTACACCTTC.

The genes are TRBV20-1 and TRBJ2-4, with 9 bases matching TRBD2. V shed 6 bases, J shed 7 bases, and the junction held 13 bases outside the gene matches. This CDR3 is 15 amino acids long. Per the germline V gene, CDR1 is DFQATT and CDR2 is SNEGSKA (reference sequence). CDR3 sequence: CSAEGLAEKRNIQYF. The CDR3 region has the DNA TGCAGTGCGGAGGGACTAGCAGAAAAAAGGAACATTCAGTACTTC.

The chain carries TRBV27 and TRBJ2-1, with D perhaps matching TRBD1 (5 bases). This CDR3 is 13 amino acids long. Germline V gene data show CDR1 as MNHEY and CDR2 as SMNVEV (reference sequence). V gave up 2 bases and J gave up 10 bases, with 12 bases separating them. The CDR3 coding sequence is TGTGCCAGCAGTTTAGGGGCAGGCCCCGAGCAGTTCTTC. It encodes CASSLGAGPEQFF.

The rearrangement joins TRBV6-5 to TRBJ2-3, with D possibly being TRBD1 (6 bases). V lost 4 bases to trimming and J lost 0 bases, with 26 bases between them. The CDR3 extends over 20 amino acids. CDR1 and CDR2 from the germline V gene are MNHEY and SVGAGI. The CDR3 DNA follows: TGTGCCAGCAGTTTACTACCACCCTCCACGGGACAAGATAGCACAGATACGCAGTATTTT. Translation gives CASSLLPPSTGQDSTDTQYF.

This chain links TRBV29-1 with TRBJ1-2; no clear D gene. Germline V gives CDR1 SQVTM, CDR2 ANQGSEA. This CDR3 has 12 residues. Trimming removed 4 bases from V and 10 bases from J, with 16 bases in between. For the CDR3, the DNA is TGCAGCGTTGTCGGAAGTAATAGCATCTACACCTTC. This gives the protein CSVVGSNSIYTF.

Here the CDR3 DNA reads TGTGCCAGCAGCCAACAGGGAGAGTATGGCTACACCTTC. As protein: CASSQQGEYGYTF. The chain carries TRBV7-6 and TRBJ1-2, with D possibly matching TRBD1 (6 bases). CDR1 and CDR2 (germline): SGHVS, FNYEAQ. V shed 5 bases and J shed 5 bases, with 12 bases lying between them. The length of the CDR3 is 13 residues.

J is TRBJ2-4 and V is TRBV21-1. TRBV21-1 counts as a pseudogene. The CDR3 spans 16 residues. The chain's CDR3 is CASSKGATLAKNIQYF. The DNA for the CDR3 is TGTGCCAGCAGCAAAGGAGCGACACTAGCCAAAAACATTCAGTACTTC.

This chain joins TRBV6-4 and TRBJ2-7, with 9 nucleotides matching TRBD1. The V gene end was trimmed by 3 bases and the J gene end by 3 bases; junction bases not matched to a gene: 0. Germline assignment: CDR1 MRHNA and CDR2 SNTAGT. This CDR3 spans 13 amino acids. The CDR3 protein is CASSEDRGYEQYF. The CDR3 DNA sequence: TGTGCCAGCAGTGAGGACAGGGGCTACGAGCAGTACTTC.

V and J are TRBV20-1 and TRBJ1-1; D remains ambiguous. The CDR3 runs to 15 residues. V was pared by 2 bases and J by 0 bases, with 13 bases between. CDR1 is DFQATT and CDR2 is SNEGSKA in the germline V gene (reference sequence). CDR3 sequence reads: CSARYGGDMNTEAFF. For the CDR3, the DNA is TGCAGTGCTAGATATGGCGGAGACATGAACACTGAAGCTTTCTTT.

This chain uses TRBV25-1 with TRBJ1-1, with D hard to call. From germline, CDR1 is MGHDK and CDR2 SYGVNS. Trimming stripped 8 bases from V and 3 bases from J, with 13 bases between. The CDR3 contains 13 residues. CDR3 nucleotides: TGTGCCAGCGCCGAGACTGTTTACACTGAAGCTTTCTTT. This translates into CASAETVYTEAFF.

The CDR3 DNA reads as TGTGCCAGCAGCCCAAGGACTAGCGGCAATGAGCAGTTCTTC. Residues: CASSPRTSGNEQFF. V usage is TRBV13 and J usage is TRBJ2-1, with 10 bases that match TRBD2. The junction had 4 bases not matched to a gene; V was cut back by 5 bases and J by 6 bases. The CDR3 spans 14 residues. The germline V gene has CDR1 PRHDT and CDR2 FYEKMQ (reference sequence).

The gene calls are TRBV9 and TRBJ1-5; maybe TRBD1 (6 bases). Trimming cost V 3 bases and J 5 bases, with 12 bases left between them. The germline CDR1 and CDR2 sequences are SGDLS and YYNGEE. The CDR3 loop spans 14 amino acids. The chain's CDR3 is CASSEGGGDQPQHF. CDR3 DNA: TGTGCCAGCAGCGAGGGGGGAGGTGATCAGCCCCAGCATTTT.